The 23 T cell receptor beta chains listed next were all sequenced from one sample in a study of blood T cell repertoires in COVID-19. TCRdb keeps only in-frame clones here, not all; method: immunoSEQ multiplex PCR. The sample carries 150,000 to 200,000 clones, roughly 90% recorded once. The sequenced sample consisted of peripheral blood. Receptor source: a man aged 55 to 69 with active or convalescent COVID-19.

This clone has just a few counts. The chain couples TRBV30 to TRBJ1-2, with TRBD1 matching over 7 bases. This CDR3 has 12 residues. Germline assignment: CDR1 GTSNPN and CDR2 SVGIG (reference sequence). V lost 5 bases and J lost 4; bases outside the gene matches: 4. The CDR3 DNA reads as TGTGCCTGGCAGGGGGATAGCTATGGCTACACCTTC. Translation gives CAWQGDSYGYTF.

The chain couples TRBV5-1 to TRBJ1-4; a weak D match, TRBD1 (5 bases). The CDR3 has 15 residues. The germline gives CDR1 SGHRS, CDR2 YFSETQ. Trimming took 0 bases from V and 5 from J, leaving 11 bases between them. CDR3 in DNA: TGCGCCAGCAGCTTGGAGGGGTTCGGGAATGAAAAACTGTTTTTT. The encoded protein is CASSLEGFGNEKLFF.

The rearrangement joins TRBV14 to TRBJ2-7; a weak D match, TRBD2 (7 bases). Trimming pared 4 bases from V and 4 bases from J, leaving 17 bases between. CDR1 is SGHDN, CDR2 FVKESK, per germline. The CDR3 extends over 15 amino acids. Written as DNA, the CDR3 is TGTGCCAGCAGCCCACTGGGAGGGGGTGTTTACGAGCAGTACTTC. Residues: CASSPLGGGVYEQYF.

CDR3 bases: TGTGCCAGCAGCTTAGACGTTAATGCAGGGCCGGACGAGCAGTACTTC. This encodes CASSLDVNAGPDEQYF. The gene calls are TRBV11-2 and TRBJ2-7, with D perhaps matching TRBD1 (5 bases). CDR3 length: 16 residues. The V and J ends lost 0 bases and 5 bases respectively, with 17 bases between them. Looked up from germline, CDR1 is SGHAT and CDR2 is FQNNGV.

The chain links TRBV6-6 to TRBJ2-1; the D gene is possibly TRBD2 (6 bases). The V and J ends lost 2 bases and 1 base respectively, with 12 bases between them. From germline, CDR1 is MNHNY and CDR2 SVGAGI (reference sequence). This CDR3 comprises 16 residues. CDR3: CASSYRLDPSYNEQFF. As DNA, the CDR3 is TGTGCCAGCAGTTACCGACTAGACCCTTCCTACAATGAGCAGTTCTTC.

V and J are TRBV5-5 and TRBJ1-2, with D unclear. Germline values: CDR1 SGHKS, CDR2 YYEKEE (reference sequence). Between the trimmed V and J ends, which lost 10 bases and 2 bases, there was a span of 15 bases. The CDR3 is 13 amino acids. CDR3 sequence: CAGAFDLNYGYTF. The CDR3 DNA follows: TGTGCCGGAGCTTTTGACTTGAACTATGGCTACACCTTC.

This sequence joins TRBV5-4 and TRBJ2-7, with 8 bases matching TRBD1. Germline V CDR1 and CDR2: SGHNT, YYREEE (reference sequence). J gave up 2 bases and V 4 bases, and 8 bases lay outside the gene matches. This CDR3 contains 15 residues. In DNA, the CDR3 is TGTGCCAGCAGCCTGGCGGGGACAGGACCCTACGAGCAGTACTTC. The encoded protein is CASSLAGTGPYEQYF.

The chain couples TRBV28 to TRBJ2-1; D may be TRBD2 (6 bases). Germline loops: CDR1 MDHEN, CDR2 SYDVKM. With 7 bases removed from V and 6 bases from J, the gap between germline ends came to 22 bases. The CDR3 has 16 residues. The chain's CDR3 is CASISSLGLLSNEQFF. The CDR3, as DNA: TGTGCCAGCATTTCTTCTTTGGGACTGTTGTCCAATGAGCAGTTCTTC.

This chain connects TRBV7-9 to TRBJ1-2; TRBD1 might be the D (6 bases). V gave up 5 bases and J gave up 8 bases, with 18 bases separating them. This CDR3 comprises 14 residues. Germline values: CDR1 SEHNR, CDR2 FQNEAQ (reference sequence). This chain's CDR3 is CASSPQGDSGGYTF. Here the CDR3 DNA reads TGTGCCAGCAGCCCACAGGGTGATAGTGGGGGCTACACCTTC.

V gene TRBV6-5 combines with J gene TRBJ1-2; D remains ambiguous. Trimming took off 2 bases at V and 2 bases at J, with 6 bases between the two ends. The germline CDR1 and CDR2 sequences are MNHEY and SVGAGI. CDR3 length equals 13 residues. As DNA, the CDR3 is TGTGCCAGCAGTTACGACTTAAACTATGGCTACACCTTC. It specifies CASSYDLNYGYTF.

The chain joins TRBV2 to TRBJ2-2; 8 nucleotides align to TRBD1. CDR3 length: 14 amino acids. Germline CDR1 SNHLY, CDR2 FYNNEI. V lost 4 bases, J lost 6 bases, and 4 bases stayed unmatched. The DNA of the CDR3 is TGTGCCAGCAGTGGATGGACAGGGCCCGGGGAGCTGTTTTTT. Translation gives CASSGWTGPGELFF.

Only one count was recorded for this clone. The chain joins TRBV27 to TRBJ1-6; the match to TRBD1 covers 8 bases. CDR3 length: 15 residues. Looked up from germline, CDR1 is MNHEY and CDR2 is SMNVEV (reference sequence). V shed 4 bases, J shed 7 bases, and the junction held 6 bases outside the gene matches. CDR3 protein: CASSSTGVWNSPLHF. The CDR3 coding sequence is TGTGCCAGCAGTTCGACAGGGGTTTGGAATTCACCCCTCCACTTT.

The CDR3: CASSRYPNYGYTF. CDR3 nucleotides: TGTGCCAGCAGCCGCTATCCGAACTATGGCTACACCTTC. V and J are TRBV5-8 and TRBJ1-2, with unresolved D. The CDR3 spans 13 residues. Germline CDR1 is SGHTS and CDR2 is YDEGEE. The ends were cut back, 4 bases at V and 2 bases at J, with 9 bases in the middle.

The genes are TRBV11-3 and TRBJ1-5; tentative D call: TRBD1 (6 bases). Germline CDR1 SGHNT, CDR2 YENEEA. The length of the CDR3 is 18 residues. V was shortened by 4 bases and J by 3 bases, with 22 bases between the two germline ends. The CDR3 region is CASSSVRTALGANQPQHF. CDR3 nucleotides: TGTGCCAGCAGCTCTGTTAGGACAGCCCTGGGGGCCAATCAGCCCCAGCATTTT.

This clone was counted once. The V gene is TRBV7-2, the J gene TRBJ1-5, with D possibly being TRBD1 (6 bases). CDR1 and CDR2 (germline): SGHTA, FQGNSA. Deletions cut 1 base from V and 3 bases from J, with 13 bases between. This CDR3 is 16 amino acids long. The CDR3 nucleotides are TGTGCCAGCAGCTTAGGGGCAGGGGCCCCCAATCAGCCCCAGCATTTT. Translating it yields CASSLGAGAPNQPQHF.

V gene TRBV10-3 combines with J gene TRBJ1-5, with D possibly matching TRBD1 (6 bases). Germline CDR1 and CDR2: ENHRY and SYGVKD. The CDR3 is 13 amino acids. V was pared by 7 bases and J by 5 bases, with 12 bases between. The chain's CDR3 is CAITTRTDQPQHF. In DNA, the CDR3 is TGTGCCATCACCACGCGGACAGATCAGCCCCAGCATTTT.

The count of this clone is one. The gene calls are TRBV18 and TRBJ1-1; a weak D match, TRBD1 (6 bases). Trimming shortened V by 2 bases and J by 1 base, and 8 bases separated the two germline ends. Looked up from germline, CDR1 is KGHSH and CDR2 is LQKENI. The CDR3 runs to 14 residues. This chain's CDR3 is CASSPEDRNTEAFF. CDR3 nucleotide sequence: TGTGCCAGCTCACCAGAGGACAGGAACACTGAAGCTTTCTTT.

The chain uses TRBV2 and TRBJ1-5; D gene uncertain. CDR3 length: 12 residues. V lost 7 bases and J 4 bases, leaving 8 bases between the germline ends. Germline V CDR1 and CDR2: SNHLY, FYNNEI. CDR3 in amino acids: CASKSGNQPQHF. CDR3 coding DNA: TGTGCCAGCAAGAGTGGTAATCAGCCCCAGCATTTT.

The rearrangement uses TRBV4-2 and TRBJ2-7; the D is unclear. Trimming left V 0 bases short and J 4 bases short, with 10 bases between. CDR1 LGHNA and CDR2 YNFKEQ come from the germline V gene. The CDR3 length is 14 residues. The CDR3 spells CASSQEGQSYEQYF. The CDR3 DNA reads as TGTGCCAGCAGCCAAGAGGGCCAATCTTACGAGCAGTACTTC.

V gene TRBV7-6 combines with J gene TRBJ1-4, with D tentatively TRBD1 (6 bases). The CDR3 sequence is 12 residues long. CDR1 is SGHVS, CDR2 FNYEAQ, per germline. Trimming left V 8 bases short and J 6 bases short, with 10 bases between. The CDR3 is CASQGSDEKLFF. For the CDR3, the DNA is TGTGCCAGCCAGGGGAGCGATGAAAAACTGTTTTTT.

The V gene is TRBV29-1, the J gene TRBJ1-1; TRBD1 aligns across 7 bases. With V trimmed by 7 bases and J by 2 bases, 7 bases remained unmatched. The CDR3 contains 13 residues. Germline V lookup: CDR1 SQVTM, CDR2 ANQGSEA. The CDR3: CSAIGQENTEAFF. In nucleotides, the CDR3 is TGCAGCGCCATCGGACAGGAAAACACTGAAGCTTTCTTT.

The chain combines TRBV12-3 or TRBV12-4 with TRBJ1-5; 9 bases agree with TRBD1. This CDR3 spans 13 amino acids. V gave up 7 bases and J gave up 7 bases; unmatched junction bases: 5. The CDR3 nucleotides are TGTGCCAGCACCACGGACAGGGGACAGCCCCAGCATTTT. It encodes CASTTDRGQPQHF.

DNA of the CDR3: TGTGCCAGCAGCTTAGGCACCCCTATCGGCACAGATACGCAGTATTTT. Translated, it gives CASSLGTPIGTDTQYF. The chain combines TRBV7-9 with TRBJ2-3; D remains ambiguous. CDR1 is SEHNR and CDR2 is FQNEAQ in the germline V gene (reference sequence). The CDR3 contains 16 residues. V lost 1 base and J 1 base, leaving 12 bases between the germline ends.